Each of the 23 T cell receptor beta chains below was sequenced from the same sample in a study of T cells in Graves' hyperthyroidism and ophthalmopathy. Researchers amplified the TCR beta CDR3 regions from RNA transcripts. The HTBI primer set was used in a first-round RT-PCR of the TCR CDR3. TCRdb independently ran MiXCR on the multiplex PCR reads; one entry per CDR3 protein. The sample has around 190,000 distinct CDR3 sequences; around 16% are singletons. Sequenced input: blood. Receptor source: a woman aged 50 to 60 with Graves' hyperthyroidism.

The V and J genes are TRBV3-1 and TRBJ2-2; 10 positions agree with TRBD2. The V gene's germline CDR1 is LGHDT and CDR2 YNNKEL (reference sequence). The CDR3 runs 16 residues. After removal of 7 bases from V and 2 bases from J, the junction contained 7 bases not matched to a gene. The CDR3 sequence: CASTGSGRANTGELFF. CDR3 DNA: TGTGCCAGCACGGGGAGCGGGAGGGCCAACACCGGGGAGCTGTTTTTT.

This clonotype was observed at least ten times. The chain has TRBV6-1 and TRBJ2-3; TRBD2 matches 9 bases. CDR1 is MNHNS and CDR2 is SASEGT in the germline V gene. CDR3 length equals 16 residues. V dropped 5 bases and J dropped 1; count of bases not matched to a gene: 7. The CDR3 sequence: CASSYGVAGGTDTQYF. The CDR3 nucleotides read TGTGCCAGCAGTTACGGGGTAGCGGGAGGCACAGATACGCAGTATTTT.

This clonotype was observed many times. J is TRBJ2-1 and V is TRBV7-2, with 9 bases aligning to TRBD1. CDR1 SGHTA and CDR2 FQGNSA come from the germline V gene. The length of the CDR3 is 16 residues. The trim removed 5 bases at V and 6 bases at J, leaving 11 bases unmatched. The CDR3 bases are TGTGCCAGCAGCCCCCCGGGCGGGACAGGGATCAATGAGCAGTTCTTC. Translation gives CASSPPGGTGINEQFF.

The chain has TRBV6-1 and TRBJ1-2; tentatively, D is TRBD1 (5 bases). V lost 6 bases, J lost 3 bases, and 14 bases lay in between. The CDR3 runs to 14 residues. The germline gives CDR1 MNHNS, CDR2 SASEGT. The CDR3 DNA reads as TGTGCCAGCAGGTGGGGAGAAGGGGACTATGGCTACACCTTC. Encoded protein: CASRWGEGDYGYTF.

In DNA form, the CDR3 reads TGCAGCGTTGACAGAGCCAAAAACATTCAGTACTTC. It encodes CSVDRAKNIQYF. The J gene is TRBJ2-4, the V gene TRBV29-1; D uncertain. Germline CDR1 SQVTM, CDR2 ANQGSEA. The germline V and J ends were trimmed by 3 bases and 0 bases, with 3 bases remaining between them. This CDR3 spans 12 amino acids.

This clonotype was seen ten or more times. The chain carries TRBV6-1 and TRBJ1-1; no definite D call. The CDR3 consists of 14 residues. Trimming took 6 bases from V and 0 from J, leaving 11 bases between them. CDR1 and CDR2 (germline): MNHNS, SASEGT. The CDR3 region is CASRYPGMNTEAFF. In nucleotides, the CDR3 is TGTGCCAGCAGATACCCGGGAATGAACACTGAAGCTTTCTTT.

This clonotype was seen only a few times. This chain links TRBV6-1 with TRBJ2-3; 9 nucleotides match TRBD1. CDR3 length: 17 amino acids. Germline values: CDR1 MNHNS, CDR2 SASEGT. V lost 1 base to trimming and J lost 8 bases; unmatched junction nucleotides: 13. The CDR3 protein is CASSEVFGTGSIGTQYF. The CDR3 nucleotides are TGTGCCAGCAGTGAAGTCTTCGGGACAGGGTCTATAGGTACGCAGTATTTT.

On this clonotype: A much larger clone is a single base away; this may be a read error. The V and J genes are TRBV10-3 and TRBJ1-1; TRBD1 is a possible D gene (6 bases). The CDR3 length is 14 residues. In germline, CDR1 is ENHRY, CDR2 SYGVKD. Trimming removed 6 bases at V and 7 bases at J, with 18 bases between. The CDR3 DNA sequence: TGTGCCATCAGAGCGACAGGACAAGCCGTTGAAGCTTTCTTT. Translating gives CAIRATGQAVEAFF.

The chain recombines TRBV7-2 with TRBJ2-2; either TRBD1 or TRBD2 may fit D (5 bases each). Trimming pared 4 bases from V and 4 bases from J, leaving 13 bases between. The germline V gene has CDR1 SGHTA and CDR2 FQGNSA. CDR3 size: 15 residues. CDR3 nucleotide sequence: TGTGCCAGCAGCTCCCGACCGGGACCCACCGGGGAGCTGTTTTTT. This encodes CASSSRPGPTGELFF.

This chain joins TRBV7-9 and TRBJ2-1, with D possibly matching TRBD2 (5 bases). The CDR3 sequence is 15 residues long. Germline CDR1 and CDR2: SEHNR and FQNEAQ (reference sequence). V gave up 4 bases and J gave up 9 bases, with 19 bases separating them. CDR3 sequence reads: CASSSTSLDRIEQFF. CDR3 DNA: TGTGCCAGCAGCTCAACTAGTTTGGACCGTATTGAGCAGTTCTTC.

This clonotype was observed a handful of times. The CDR3 nucleotides are TGTGCCAGCAGCCCCTCCGGGACGCTGAGCACAGATACGCAGTATTTT. Translating gives CASSPSGTLSTDTQYF. The V and J genes are TRBV5-5 and TRBJ2-3; the D call may be TRBD1 or TRBD2 (5 bases each). Looked up from germline, CDR1 is SGHKS and CDR2 is YYEKEE (reference sequence). The CDR3 sequence is 16 residues long. The V end was cut by 4 bases, the J end by 0 bases, with 15 bases between.

About this clonotype: One end of the junction fails to match germline, which may point to a read error. This chain links TRBV11-2 with TRBJ1-1; D might be TRBD1 (6 bases). Germline lookup yields CDR1 SGHAT and CDR2 FQNNGV. The CDR3 sequence is 12 residues long. CDR3 residues: CATSSTGNVAFF. DNA of the CDR3: TGTGCCACCAGCTCGACAGGAAACGTGGCTTTCTTT.

This clonotype showed up many times. The chain uses TRBV6-5 and TRBJ2-2, with D hard to call. Trimming took off 4 bases at V and 0 bases at J, with 6 bases between the two ends. From germline, CDR1 is MNHEY and CDR2 SVGAGI. The CDR3 length is 14 residues. CDR3 region: CASSWQANTGELFF. The DNA for the CDR3 is TGTGCCAGCAGTTGGCAGGCGAACACCGGGGAGCTGTTTTTT.

Ten or more counts support this clonotype. The chain joins TRBV20-1 to TRBJ2-3, with D uncertain. CDR1 and CDR2 from the germline V gene are DFQATT and SNEGSKA (reference sequence). The CDR3 runs to 12 residues. V lost 5 bases, J lost 2 bases, and 8 bases lay in between. The CDR3 nucleotides are TGCAGTGCTTTTCCCGACACAGATACGCAGTATTTT. Amino acids: CSAFPDTDTQYF.

This clonotype was found a few times. The chain links TRBV4-1 to TRBJ2-7; D not certain. V gave up 1 base and J gave up 6 bases, with 19 bases separating them. Germline V gene sequence: CDR1 MGHRA, CDR2 YSYEKL. CDR3 size: 16 residues. CDR3 DNA: TGCGCCAGCAGCCAAGTCGTTTTAGGGTTCGAGAGCGAGCAGTACTTC. This sequence encodes CASSQVVLGFESEQYF.

This clonotype showed up just a few times. The chain links TRBV19 to TRBJ2-7, with 10 bases aligning to TRBD1. Trimming removed 1 base from V and 5 bases from J; junction bases left unmatched: 8. Germline CDR1 reads LNHDA; CDR2 reads SQIVND (reference sequence). This CDR3 contains 16 residues. The CDR3 here is CASSIAGTGVRDEQYF. For the CDR3, the DNA is TGTGCCAGTAGTATAGCTGGGACAGGGGTGCGGGACGAGCAGTACTTC.

This chain uses TRBV28 with TRBJ2-7, with a possible D match to TRBD1 (6 bases). The V end was cut by 4 bases, the J end by 1 base, with 14 bases between. Germline lookup yields CDR1 MDHEN and CDR2 SYDVKM. The CDR3 spans 15 residues. This CDR3 reads CASSYSGDHSYEQYF. As DNA, the CDR3 is TGTGCCAGCAGTTACTCAGGGGACCATTCCTACGAGCAGTACTTC.

This clonotype was counted many times. The chain is built from TRBV30 and TRBJ2-1; possible D gene TRBD2, 6 bases. V dropped 4 bases and J dropped 7 bases, with 11 bases sitting between them. There are 12 residues in the CDR3. The germline V gene encodes CDR1 GTSNPN and CDR2 SVGIG (reference sequence). CDR3 in amino acids: CAWTGTLNEQFF. The DNA of the CDR3 is TGTGCCTGGACCGGGACTCTTAATGAGCAGTTCTTC.

The chain is built from TRBV6-2 or TRBV6-3 and TRBJ2-1, with 9 bases identical to TRBD2. Germline trimming cut 0 bases from V and 8 bases from J; bases unmatched to any gene: 8. The CDR3 has 16 residues. CDR1 is MNHEY, CDR2 SVGEGT, per germline. The CDR3 nucleotides read TGTGCCAGCAGTTACTCGACGGCGGGAGGGCCCCATGAGCAGTTCTTC. Its protein product is CASSYSTAGGPHEQFF.

This clonotype was picked up many times. This chain joins TRBV28 and TRBJ1-1; D unclear. The V and J ends lost 4 bases and 7 bases respectively, with 16 bases between them. The CDR3 contains 14 residues. Germline lookup yields CDR1 MDHEN and CDR2 SYDVKM. The CDR3 region is CASSYPRQNNEAFF. The DNA of the CDR3 is TGTGCCAGCAGTTACCCCAGGCAGAATAATGAAGCTTTCTTT.

V usage is TRBV15 and J usage is TRBJ2-7; TRBD1 is a possible D gene (5 bases). The CDR3 runs 16 residues. From germline, CDR1 is LNHNV and CDR2 YYDKDF (reference sequence). V was pared by 2 bases and J by 6 bases, with 20 bases between. The CDR3 region is CATSRPSQGLPFEQYF. CDR3 bases: TGTGCCACCAGCAGACCCTCCCAGGGCCTCCCTTTCGAGCAGTACTTC.

This chain joins TRBV6-1 and TRBJ1-3, with TRBD1 as a possible D gene (5 bases). V lost 8 bases, J lost 4 bases, and 12 bases lay in between. This CDR3 has 13 residues. The germline CDR1 and CDR2 sequences are MNHNS and SASEGT. The CDR3 bases are TGTGCCAGCCGAGCAGGGAACGGAAACACCATATATTTT. The encoded protein is CASRAGNGNTIYF.

This clonotype was detected ten times or more. For the CDR3, the DNA is TGTGCCAGCAGACCGACAGGCGATAATTCACCCCTCCACTTT. This encodes CASRPTGDNSPLHF. The chain couples TRBV12-3 or TRBV12-4 to TRBJ1-6; D might be TRBD1 (6 bases). The V and J ends lost 6 bases and 5 bases respectively, with 11 bases between them. This CDR3 contains 14 residues.